This paragraph reports one T cell receptor beta chain. The data belong to a study of blood T cell repertoires in COVID-19. Authors' analysis steps: Reference gene primer amplification gave nucleated cell count estimates. Profiled with immunoSEQ multiplex PCR; TCRdb holds only in-frame clones, not every one. The DNA gave D and trimming, while V, J and clone size come from that table. The table shows roughly 200,000 clones, with 86% occurring only once. Clinical history reported by participants formed the basis on which cohorts were assigned. The sequence derives from a woman in her 30s who had recovered from COVID-19. The specimen sequenced was PBMCs or T cells enriched from blood (not recorded which).

CDR3 in DNA: TGTGCCAGCAGTCTGGGGACATCCTCCTACAATGAGCAGTTCTTC. Its protein product is CASSLGTSSYNEQFF. V gene TRBV27 combines with J gene TRBJ2-1; D may be TRBD1 (6 bases). Trimming took 5 bases from V and 0 from J, leaving 11 bases between them. The CDR3 contains 15 residues. Germline V gene lookup returns CDR1 MNHEY and CDR2 SMNVEV (reference sequence).